Presented here are 6 T cell receptor beta chains from one specimen sequenced in a study of T-cell memory formation after mild COVID-19. TCRdb analysed the 5' RACE reads with MiXCR anew, one entry per CDR3 protein. Counted here are 430,000 or so distinct CDR3 sequences, around a quarter occurring once; the ten biggest clones make up around an eighth. The sequencing input was PBMCs or a T cell subset sorted from them (not recorded which). The receptors come from an adult woman who had mild COVID-19 (a few samples of this study predate the infection). Cell type and time point are not known.

This clonotype came up a few times. The V and J genes are TRBV9 and TRBJ2-7, with 8 bases matching TRBD2. This CDR3 is built from 15 residues. The germline CDR1 and CDR2 sequences are SGDLS and YYNGEE. J lost 6 bases, V lost 0 bases, and 8 bases had no gene match. In DNA form, the CDR3 reads TGTGCCAGCAGCGTAGCTCCGGGACTAGGCTCCGAGCAGTACTTC. As protein: CASSVAPGLGSEQYF.

This chain connects TRBV7-9 to TRBJ2-2; 7 bases agree with TRBD2. The CDR3 length is 13 residues. Germline V lookup: CDR1 SEHNR, CDR2 FQNEAQ (reference sequence). Trimming at V came to 5 bases and at J to 8 bases, leaving 5 bases not matched to a gene. Here the CDR3 reads CASSPTGRGELFF. The CDR3 nucleotides are TGTGCCAGCAGCCCGACCGGGAGGGGGGAGCTGTTTTTT.

J is TRBJ2-1 and V is TRBV14; 9 bases match TRBD1. The CDR3 is 15 amino acids. The germline V gene has CDR1 SGHDN and CDR2 FVKESK. The V segment lost 3 bases and the J segment 3 bases; nucleotides outside the gene matches: 3. The CDR3 sequence: CASSHRDRDYNEQFF. In nucleotides, the CDR3 is TGTGCCAGCAGCCACCGGGACAGGGACTACAATGAGCAGTTCTTC.

The rearrangement uses TRBV7-9 and TRBJ2-7; D not certain. The CDR3 has 11 residues. Trimming took off 1 base at V and 5 bases at J, with 3 bases between the two ends. The germline V gene encodes CDR1 SEHNR and CDR2 FQNEAQ (reference sequence). CDR3 sequence: CASSLDHEQYF. The CDR3 DNA reads TGTGCCAGCAGCTTAGATCACGAGCAGTACTTC.

This clonotype showed up many times. This chain joins TRBV27 and TRBJ2-1; 9 positions agree with TRBD1. From germline, CDR1 is MNHEY and CDR2 SMNVEV (reference sequence). Losses at the gene ends were 6 bases for V and 4 bases for J; bases not matched to a gene: 4. The length of the CDR3 is 14 residues. DNA for the CDR3: TGTGCCAGCAGCTTAGACAGGGGGTACAATGAGCAGTTCTTC. It encodes CASSLDRGYNEQFF.

In this sample, this clonotype turned up a few times. The chain has TRBV11-2 and TRBJ1-1; maybe TRBD1 (5 bases). Per the germline V gene, CDR1 is SGHAT and CDR2 is FQNNGV. This CDR3 has 13 amino acids. V was trimmed by 1 base and J by 8 bases, leaving 11 bases between them. The chain's CDR3 is CASSLGGWGEAFF. The CDR3 DNA sequence: TGTGCCAGCAGCTTAGGGGGTTGGGGGGAAGCTTTCTTT.